What follows are 11 T cell receptor beta chains derived from one specimen sequenced in a study of patients and donors after allogeneic stem cell transplantation. TCRdb called the RT-PCR reads again in MiXCR, with one record for every CDR3 protein. The sample consists of 20,000 or so distinct CDR3 sequences, around 4.5% of them appearing once. The source material was blood, either unsorted or a sorted T cell fraction (not recorded which). The source is a human donor who was either an allogeneic HSCT recipient or a stem cell or donor lymphocyte infusion donor (not recorded which). It is not recorded whose cells these are; they may come from a transplant donor.

This clonotype has more than one count but fewer than ten. The V and J genes are TRBV3-1 and TRBJ1-1; perhaps TRBD1 as D (5 bases). The CDR3 has 14 residues. The V gene lost 5 bases and the J gene lost 1 base, with 11 bases spanning the gap. CDR1 is LGHDT and CDR2 is YNNKEL in the germline V gene (reference sequence). DNA of the CDR3: TGTGCCAGCAGCTTGACAGATTGGAACACTGAAGCTTTCTTT. Protein sequence: CASSLTDWNTEAFF.

This clonotype was picked up many times. J is TRBJ1-4 and V is TRBV3-1; TRBD1 agrees at 10 bases. The CDR3 totals 15 residues. V lost 4 bases and J lost 6; bases outside the gene matches: 5. Germline assignment: CDR1 LGHDT and CDR2 YNNKEL (reference sequence). CDR3 amino acids: CASSLAGTGDEKLFF. CDR3 DNA: TGTGCCAGCAGCCTCGCCGGGACAGGGGATGAAAAACTGTTTTTT.

This clonotype was seen a few times. The chain combines TRBV5-4 with TRBJ2-1, with 12 bases that match TRBD2. Germline V gene data show CDR1 as SGHNT and CDR2 as YYREEE (reference sequence). The CDR3 consists of 18 residues. J lost 7 bases, V lost 4 bases, and 15 bases had no gene match. CDR3 amino acids: CASSPIEDLAGGPNEQFF. DNA for the CDR3: TGTGCCAGCAGCCCCATAGAGGACCTAGCGGGGGGGCCTAATGAGCAGTTCTTC.

This clonotype has ten or more counts. The genes are TRBV6-2 or TRBV6-3 and TRBJ2-5; D possibly corresponds to TRBD1 (6 bases). The ends were cut back, 2 bases at V and 3 bases at J, with 10 bases in the middle. Germline CDR1 MNHEY, CDR2 SVGEGT. This CDR3 contains 14 residues. This CDR3 is CASSYPDREETQYF. The CDR3, as DNA: TGTGCCAGCAGTTACCCGGACAGAGAAGAGACCCAGTACTTC.

Ten or more counts support this clonotype. The chain employs TRBV24-1 and TRBJ1-2; D uncertain. V lost 6 bases and J lost 8, with 9 bases in between. The V gene's germline CDR1 is KGHDR and CDR2 SFDVKD. CDR3 size: 11 residues. DNA of the CDR3: TGTGCCACCAGTTCCGAAGGCGGCTACACCTTC. It translates to CATSSEGGYTF.

There are many counts of this clonotype. CDR3 sequence (DNA): TGCAGTGCTAGATCACTAGGGTGGGGGAGGGAGACCCAGTACTTC. Translation: CSARSLGWGRETQYF. This rearrangement joins TRBV20-1 to TRBJ2-5, with a tentative D call TRBD2 (6 bases). V dropped 2 bases and J dropped 5 bases, with 18 bases sitting between them. There are 15 residues in the CDR3. CDR1 and CDR2 (germline): DFQATT, SNEGSKA (reference sequence).

This clonotype occurred many times. The gene calls are TRBV7-9 and TRBJ2-7; weak D call: TRBD1 (5 bases). Trimming cost V 5 bases and J 6 bases, with 14 bases left between them. The CDR3 contains 13 residues. Germline CDR1 SEHNR, CDR2 FQNEAQ (reference sequence). The CDR3: CASSLGAQREQYF. DNA of the CDR3: TGTGCCAGCAGCCTAGGGGCACAGCGCGAGCAGTACTTC. The variable domain in full, completed from reference TRBV7-9 and TRBJ2-7, reads DTGVSQNPRHKITKRGQNVTFRCDPISEHNRLYWYRQTLGQGPEFLTYFQNEAQLEKSRLLSDRFSAERPKGSFSTLEIQRTEQGDSAMYLCASSLGAQREQYFGPGTRLTVT.

Ten or more counts support this clonotype. This chain connects TRBV7-8 to TRBJ1-1; D call uncertain. Germline V CDR1 and CDR2: SGHVS, FQNEAQ. The CDR3 consists of 14 residues. V was pared by 1 base and J by 8 bases, with 14 bases between. The DNA of the CDR3 is TGTGCCAGCAGCTTAGGCCTCTATGTACCCGAAGCTTTCTTT. It encodes CASSLGLYVPEAFF.

The chain has TRBV5-4 and TRBJ1-2; D is ambiguous. Germline V lookup: CDR1 SGHNT, CDR2 YYREEE (reference sequence). The germline V and J ends were trimmed by 4 bases and 3 bases, with 16 bases remaining between them. This CDR3 spans 15 amino acids. The CDR3 reads CASSPNANGDYGYTF. The DNA of the CDR3 is TGTGCCAGCAGCCCCAATGCTAACGGCGACTATGGCTACACCTTC. The full variable domain, its missing parts supplied by reference TRBV5-4 and TRBJ1-2, is ETGVTQSPTHLIKTRGQQVTLRCSSQSGHNTVSWYQQALGQGPQFIFQYYREEENGRGNFPPRFSGLQFPNYSSELNVNALELDDSALYLCASSPNANGDYGYTFGSGTRLTVV.

This clonotype was observed at least ten times. The chain couples TRBV5-1 to TRBJ2-1; D is perhaps TRBD1 (5 bases). In germline, CDR1 is SGHRS, CDR2 YFSETQ. V lost 2 bases, J lost 4 bases, and 10 bases lay in between. This CDR3 has 14 residues. The CDR3 DNA is TGCGCCAGCAGCTTACAGACAGCATACAATGAGCAGTTCTTC. Encoded protein: CASSLQTAYNEQFF.

Ten or more counts support this clonotype. The chain has TRBV5-4 and TRBJ2-1; TRBD2 agrees at 15 bases. CDR1 is SGHNT, CDR2 YYREEE, per germline (reference sequence). V lost 4 bases to trimming and J lost 8 bases; unmatched junction nucleotides: 10. The length of the CDR3 is 17 residues. CDR3 coding DNA: TGTGCCAGCAGCGCCGGACTAGCGGGGGGGATAAGCGATGAGCAGTTCTTC. It encodes CASSAGLAGGISDEQFF.